In its sample, the clone carrying this T cell receptor (beta chain) was seen once. This sample was taken from a study of blood T cell repertoires in COVID-19. In the authors' workflow: Amplifying reference gene primers gave estimates of nucleated cell counts. Generated by immunoSEQ multiplex PCR, the TCRdb table keeps only in-frame clones and is missing some. D and trimming come from the DNA, and the V and J calls and clone size come from that table. This sample has roughly 240,000 clones; roughly 83% occur once, and the top ten carry under 5.5%. This receptor was identified in a man aged 55-75 years who had recovered from COVID-19. Sample: peripheral blood.

CDR3 amino acids: CASSEGGFSEKLFF. DNA of the CDR3: TGTGCCAGCAGTGAGGGGGGTTTCTCGGAAAAACTGTTTTTT. This chain connects TRBV25-1 to TRBJ1-4; weak D call: TRBD1 (5 bases). The CDR3 totals 14 residues. CDR1 MGHDK and CDR2 SYGVNS come from the germline V gene. Trimming pared 3 bases from V and 8 bases from J, leaving 13 bases between. Supplemented by reference TRBV25-1 and TRBJ1-4, the full variable domain reads EADIYQTPRYLVIGTGKKITLECSQTMGHDKMYWYQQDPGMELHLIHYSYGVNSTEKGDLSSESTVSRIRTEHFPLTLESARPSHTSQYLCASSEGGFSEKLFFGSGTQLSVL.